These 27 T cell receptor beta chains were sequenced from one sample in a study of STAT3 mutations in large granular lymphocyte leukemia. Antigen specificity for these receptors is unknown. Using immunoSEQ multiplex PCR, the repertoire was profiled, and TCRdb retains in-frame clones only, with some absent. The profile shows about 12,000 clones, about 84% of them singletons. Study-wide points: In T-cell large granular lymphocyte leukemia, about half of patients showed multiple immunodominant subclonotypes.

Specimen: peripheral blood mononuclear cells. Source of these receptors: a man aged 55 to 69 with T-cell large granular lymphocyte leukemia. Some clones in this sample may be carry-over from other donors' samples.

V usage is TRBV2 and J usage is TRBJ2-7; no clear D gene. The CDR3 length is 16 residues. Germline V lookup: CDR1 SNHLY, CDR2 FYNNEI. The V and J ends lost 8 bases and 3 bases respectively, with 23 bases between them. The CDR3 loop is CASFSLSGQSHYEQYF. The CDR3 nucleotides read TGTGCCAGCTTTTCGTTGAGTGGCCAATCTCACTACGAGCAGTACTTC.

The chain combines TRBV5-1 with TRBJ2-1; TRBD2 aligns across 8 bases. V shed 4 bases, J shed 6 bases, and the junction held 6 bases outside the gene matches. Germline V gene lookup returns CDR1 SGHRS and CDR2 YFSETQ. CDR3 length: 14 residues. CDR3 DNA sequence: TGCGCCAGCAGCCCCCTAGCGGGCCCCAATGAGCAGTTCTTC. Residues: CASSPLAGPNEQFF.

The chain carries TRBV7-2 and TRBJ2-3; D perhaps matches TRBD2 (5 bases). V dropped 5 bases and J dropped 6 bases, with 12 bases sitting between them. The CDR3 is made up of 13 amino acids. The germline gives CDR1 SGHTA, CDR2 FQGNSA. The CDR3 loop reads CASSPNRRDTQYF. In DNA form, the CDR3 reads TGTGCCAGCAGCCCAAATAGGAGGGATACGCAGTATTTT. The full variable domain, its missing parts supplied by reference TRBV7-2 and TRBJ2-3, is GAGVSQSPSNKVTEKGKDVELRCDPISGHTALYWYRQSLGQGLEFLIYFQGNSAPDKSGLPSDRFSAERTGGSVSTLTIQRTQQEDSAVYLCASSPNRRDTQYFGPGTRLTVL.

This chain links TRBV5-1 with TRBJ2-1; D uncertain. CDR3 length: 15 residues. Trimming left V 1 base short and J 0 bases short, with 8 bases between. Germline CDR1 SGHRS, CDR2 YFSETQ. CDR3 amino acids: CASSLRFSSYNEQFF. In DNA form, the CDR3 reads TGCGCCAGCAGCTTGCGGTTCAGCTCCTACAATGAGCAGTTCTTC.

This rearrangement joins TRBV13 to TRBJ2-7, with 8 bases matching TRBD1. The junction had 0 bases not matched to a gene; V was cut back by 0 bases and J by 2 bases. The CDR3 totals 14 residues. Looked up from germline, CDR1 is PRHDT and CDR2 is FYEKMQ (reference sequence). The CDR3: CASSLGQGAYEQYF. The CDR3 DNA is TGTGCCAGCAGCTTAGGACAGGGGGCCTACGAGCAGTACTTC.

This clone was detected a few times. The chain employs TRBV7-9 and TRBJ2-1; D is unclear. The CDR3 length is 14 residues. CDR1 is SEHNR and CDR2 is FQNEAQ in the germline V gene (reference sequence). Trimming left V 8 bases short and J 1 base short, with 12 bases between. The CDR3 nucleotides are TGTGCCAGCCGACGACTTGATTCCTACAATGAGCAGTTCTTC. Translated, it gives CASRRLDSYNEQFF.

The rearrangement joins TRBV10-3 to TRBJ2-7, with D possibly TRBD2 on 5 matching bases. The germline V gene has CDR1 ENHRY and CDR2 SYGVKD. The CDR3 totals 14 residues. Trimming left V 4 bases short and J 2 bases short, with 12 bases between. The CDR3 DNA follows: TGTGCCATCAGTGCTACCTCGGGGACCTACGAGCAGTACTTC. Amino acids: CAISATSGTYEQYF.

The rearrangement joins TRBV30 to TRBJ1-3; D remains unclear. Trimming removed 3 bases at V and 1 base at J, with 7 bases between. This CDR3 has 13 amino acids. Germline V lookup: CDR1 GTSNPN, CDR2 SVGIG (reference sequence). The CDR3 loop is CAWRTSSGNTIYF. CDR3 DNA: TGTGCCTGGAGGACTAGTTCTGGAAACACCATATATTTT. Using reference TRBV30 and TRBJ1-3 for the parts outside the CDR3, the full variable domain is SQTIHQWPATLVQPVGSPLSLECTVEGTSNPNLYWYRQAAGRGLQLLFYSVGIGQISSEVPQNLSASRPQDRQFILSSKKLLLSDSGFYLCAWRTSSGNTIYFGEGSWLTVV.

This clone was seen just once. The chain employs TRBV30 and TRBJ1-5; 11 nucleotides match TRBD1. The length of the CDR3 is 17 residues. The germline V gene has CDR1 GTSNPN and CDR2 SVGIG (reference sequence). The V gene end was trimmed by 3 bases and the J gene end by 0 bases; junction bases not matched to a gene: 7. CDR3 nucleotide sequence: TGTGCCTGGAGGCCCGGGACAGGGGGGAATAGCAATCAGCCCCAGCATTTT. It yields the protein CAWRPGTGGNSNQPQHF. The full variable domain, in which reference TRBV30 and TRBJ1-5 provide the parts outside the CDR3, is SQTIHQWPATLVQPVGSPLSLECTVEGTSNPNLYWYRQAAGRGLQLLFYSVGIGQISSEVPQNLSASRPQDRQFILSSKKLLLSDSGFYLCAWRPGTGGNSNQPQHFGDGTRLSIL.

J is TRBJ1-5 and V is TRBV28; D is unresolved. The V gene lost 5 bases and the J gene lost 2 bases, with 10 bases spanning the gap. Germline CDR1 is MDHEN and CDR2 is SYDVKM. The CDR3 length is 14 residues. CDR3 protein: CASSLVRGNQPQHF. In nucleotides, the CDR3 is TGTGCCAGCAGTCTTGTAAGGGGCAATCAGCCCCAGCATTTT.

V usage is TRBV18 and J usage is TRBJ2-7; the match to TRBD1 covers 9 bases. Per germline, CDR1 KGHSH and CDR2 LQKENI. V lost 3 bases to trimming and J lost 1 base; unmatched junction nucleotides: 1. The CDR3 sequence is 14 residues long. In nucleotides, the CDR3 is TGTGCCAGCTCACCCGGGACAGGGTCCTACGAGCAGTACTTC. Translating it yields CASSPGTGSYEQYF.

The V and J genes are TRBV28 and TRBJ2-5; no definite D call. Germline-derived CDR1 and CDR2 are MDHEN and SYDVKM. The CDR3 covers 11 residues. The V and J ends lost 6 bases and 5 bases respectively, with 7 bases between them. The CDR3 spells CASSRSETQYF. DNA of the CDR3: TGTGCCAGCAGCAGAAGCGAGACCCAGTACTTC.

The chain uses TRBV6-5 and TRBJ1-6; TRBD1 might be the D (6 bases). V gave up 7 bases and J gave up 7 bases, with 17 bases separating them. The V gene's germline CDR1 is MNHEY and CDR2 SVGAGI. CDR3 length equals 15 residues. CDR3 nucleotides: TGTGCCAGCATCGCTACATACAGGGCCAATTCACCCCTCCACTTT. It encodes CASIATYRANSPLHF.

The chain recombines TRBV2 with TRBJ2-6; no reliable D call. The CDR3 extends over 15 amino acids. Germline loops: CDR1 SNHLY, CDR2 FYNNEI. V was pared by 6 bases and J by 0 bases, with 9 bases between. CDR3: CASRSALSGANVLTF. Here the CDR3 DNA reads TGTGCCAGCAGATCCGCCCTCTCTGGGGCCAACGTCCTGACTTTC.

This chain uses TRBV7-3 with TRBJ1-2; D is unresolved. The CDR3 extends over 13 amino acids. Germline CDR1 reads SGHTA; CDR2 reads FQGTGA. Trimming took off 4 bases at V and 8 bases at J, with 14 bases between the two ends. CDR3 sequence reads: CASSSSIVGGYTF. In DNA form, the CDR3 reads TGTGCCAGCAGCTCTTCAATAGTGGGGGGCTACACCTTC.

The chain uses TRBV28 and TRBJ1-1, with D perhaps matching TRBD1 (5 bases). Per the germline V gene, CDR1 is MDHEN and CDR2 is SYDVKM. This CDR3 is 12 amino acids long. The V gene lost 7 bases and the J gene lost 10 bases, with 16 bases spanning the gap. DNA for the CDR3: TGTGCCAGCATACGGACGGGGGAGAGAGCTTTCTTT. Translating gives CASIRTGERAFF.

The CDR3 sequence: CASSKTGGLQDTQYF. CDR3 nucleotide sequence: TGTGCCAGCAGCAAGACAGGGGGCCTACAAGATACGCAGTATTTT. The chain has TRBV5-6 and TRBJ2-3; 10 positions agree with TRBD1. The trim removed 4 bases at V and 5 bases at J, leaving 7 bases unmatched. Germline CDR1 SGHDT, CDR2 YYEEEE. The CDR3 sequence is 15 residues long.

The chain is built from TRBV2 and TRBJ1-5, with D maybe TRBD1 (6 bases). The CDR3 consists of 13 residues. Trimming removed 6 bases at V and 7 bases at J, with 13 bases between. Germline CDR1 is SNHLY and CDR2 is FYNNEI. For the CDR3, the DNA is TGTGCCAGCAGAGGACAGACGGGACAGCCCCAGCATTTT. This sequence encodes CASRGQTGQPQHF.

This clone was seen only once. The CDR3 DNA is TGTGCCAGTAGGTTTCGACAGGGAGGGACTCAGCCCCAGCATTTT. This gives the protein CASRFRQGGTQPQHF. V is TRBV19 and J is TRBJ1-5, with 7 bases aligning to TRBD1. Germline-derived CDR1 and CDR2 are LNHDA and SQIVND (reference sequence). With 6 bases clipped from V and 6 bases from J, the junction kept 11 bases outside the gene matches. CDR3 size: 15 residues.

The J gene is TRBJ2-3, the V gene TRBV29-1; D may be TRBD1 (5 bases). V was shortened by 4 bases and J by 0 bases, with 8 bases between the two germline ends. The V gene's germline CDR1 is SQVTM and CDR2 ANQGSEA. The CDR3 extends over 13 amino acids. DNA for the CDR3: TGCAGCGTTGGACAGTCTAGCACAGATACGCAGTATTTT. It specifies CSVGQSSTDTQYF.

The V call is TRBV11-2, the J call TRBJ2-7; D might be TRBD1 (6 bases). Germline V gives CDR1 SGHAT, CDR2 FQNNGV. V was trimmed by 0 bases and J by 9 bases, leaving 15 bases between them. The CDR3 is 14 amino acids. CDR3 nucleotide sequence: TGTGCCAGCAGCTTAGAGAGCAGCAGGGGTGGGCAGTACTTC. As protein: CASSLESSRGGQYF.

The V call is TRBV6-6, the J call TRBJ1-1; D perhaps matches TRBD1 (5 bases). The germline V and J ends were trimmed by 0 bases and 1 base, with 12 bases remaining between them. The germline V gene has CDR1 MNHNY and CDR2 SVGAGI (reference sequence). CDR3 length equals 16 residues. The CDR3: CASSYSEGLQNTEAFF. DNA of the CDR3: TGTGCCAGCAGTTACTCTGAGGGGCTCCAGAACACTGAAGCTTTCTTT.

V gene TRBV4-2 combines with J gene TRBJ1-2, with 7 nucleotides matching TRBD1. The length of the CDR3 is 16 residues. Per germline, CDR1 LGHNA and CDR2 YNFKEQ. With V trimmed by 0 bases and J by 2 bases, 6 bases remained unmatched. The CDR3 loop reads CASSQDTGQANYGYTF. The DNA of the CDR3 is TGTGCCAGCAGCCAAGATACCGGACAGGCAAACTATGGCTACACCTTC.

The V and J genes are TRBV29-1 and TRBJ2-7, with 7 bases lining up with TRBD1. V was pared by 7 bases and J by 2 bases, with 5 bases of the junction left unmatched. This CDR3 is built from 12 residues. Germline values: CDR1 SQVTM, CDR2 ANQGSEA. The CDR3: CSGSQGPYEQYF. The CDR3 nucleotides read TGCAGCGGGTCACAGGGGCCCTACGAGCAGTACTTC.

This sequence joins TRBV4-3 and TRBJ2-3, with D tentatively TRBD1 (7 bases). Between the trimmed V and J ends, which lost 1 base and 2 bases, there was a span of 16 bases. The germline V gene has CDR1 LGHNA and CDR2 YSLEER. The CDR3 totals 17 residues. DNA for the CDR3: TGCGCCAGCAGCCAAGCCGAGGGGGGACAGACCACAGATACGCAGTATTTT. This encodes CASSQAEGGQTTDTQYF.

V gene TRBV6-5 combines with J gene TRBJ1-2; TRBD1 agrees at 7 bases. CDR1 MNHEY and CDR2 SVGAGI come from the germline V gene. Trimming cost V 0 bases and J 4 bases; bases outside gene matches: 2. This CDR3 has 14 amino acids. The CDR3: CASSYSAGGYGYTF. CDR3 in DNA: TGTGCCAGCAGTTACTCGGCAGGGGGCTATGGCTACACCTTC.

This chain links TRBV27 with TRBJ1-1; maybe TRBD1 (5 bases). The germline gives CDR1 MNHEY, CDR2 SMNVEV (reference sequence). The CDR3 consists of 14 residues. Trimming removed 2 bases at V and 6 bases at J, with 13 bases between. The CDR3 here is CASSLQGGGAEAFF. In DNA, the CDR3 is TGTGCCAGCAGTTTACAGGGTGGGGGAGCTGAAGCTTTCTTT.